These 30 T cell receptor beta chains originate from one sample sequenced in a study of identical twins. TCRdb reanalysed the 5' RACE reads using MiXCR and keeps one entry per CDR3 protein. The data hold 200,000 or so distinct CDR3 sequences, with more than 6.5% observed a single time. The same specimen was also included in a second study, on yellow fever vaccine responses in identical twins.

Sequences were obtained from memory (CD45RO+) T cells sorted from blood. These receptors came from a woman in her late teens or twenties in good health.

This rearrangement joins TRBV18 to TRBJ2-5; 10 bases align to TRBD1. The CDR3 spans 15 residues. Looked up from germline, CDR1 is KGHSH and CDR2 is LQKENI. V lost 3 bases, J lost 5 bases, and 6 bases stayed unmatched. For the CDR3, the DNA is TGTGCCAGCTCACCCTCCGGACAGGGGGTTGAGACCCAGTACTTC. Its protein is CASSPSGQGVETQYF.

The chain joins TRBV6-1 to TRBJ2-3; 12 nucleotides agree with TRBD1. V was pared by 3 bases and J by 4 bases, with 5 bases of the junction left unmatched. Germline V gene sequence: CDR1 MNHNS, CDR2 SASEGT. The CDR3 spans 16 residues. The CDR3 sequence is CASSDTGQGASDTQYF. Here the CDR3 DNA reads TGTGCCAGCAGTGATACGGGACAGGGGGCTTCAGATACGCAGTATTTT.

The J gene is TRBJ2-1, the V gene TRBV7-9; 7 bases line up with TRBD1. Germline V gives CDR1 SEHNR, CDR2 FQNEAQ (reference sequence). CDR3 length equals 16 residues. V gave up 4 bases and J gave up 0 bases; unmatched junction bases: 6. The CDR3 DNA is TGTGCCAGCAGCTACGGGACAGCAAGCTCCTACAATGAGCAGTTCTTC. It specifies CASSYGTASSYNEQFF. Complete variable domain (other parts from reference TRBV7-9 and TRBJ2-1): DTGVSQNPRHKITKRGQNVTFRCDPISEHNRLYWYRQTLGQGPEFLTYFQNEAQLEKSRLLSDRFSAERPKGSFSTLEIQRTEQGDSAMYLCASSYGTASSYNEQFFGPGTRLTVL.

In this sample, this clonotype turned up many times. The V and J genes are TRBV2 and TRBJ2-1; possibly TRBD2 for D (7 bases). Germline CDR1 and CDR2: SNHLY and FYNNEI. Trimming took 8 bases from V and 6 from J, leaving 14 bases between them. The CDR3 extends over 13 amino acids. The CDR3 reads CASGGASTNEQFF. The CDR3 DNA follows: TGTGCCAGCGGGGGGGCGAGTACCAATGAGCAGTTCTTC.

V gene TRBV24-1 combines with J gene TRBJ2-2; 10 positions match TRBD2. The CDR3 length is 17 residues. V lost 9 bases to trimming and J lost 6 bases; unmatched junction nucleotides: 15. The germline V gene encodes CDR1 KGHDR and CDR2 SFDVKD. The CDR3 DNA reads as TGTGCCACCGCAGAAGTCGGGCTAGCGGGAGTTGCCGGGGAGCTGTTTTTT. Its translation is CATAEVGLAGVAGELFF.

This clonotype was picked up a small number of times. The rearrangement links TRBV20-1 to TRBJ2-5, with D unresolved. CDR3 size: 14 residues. Trimming removed 1 base at V and 1 base at J, with 10 bases between. CDR1 DFQATT and CDR2 SNEGSKA come from the germline V gene (reference sequence). The CDR3 sequence is CSARASVGQETQYF. The CDR3 nucleotides read TGCAGTGCTAGAGCGAGCGTAGGCCAAGAGACCCAGTACTTC.

This clonotype was picked up a small number of times. The rearrangement joins TRBV12-3 or TRBV12-4 to TRBJ1-6, with D possibly TRBD1 on 6 matching bases. The CDR3 totals 15 residues. Trimming cost V 5 bases and J 5 bases, with 13 bases left between them. The CDR3 here is CASSEGGQNNSPLHF. CDR3 nucleotide sequence: TGTGCCAGCAGTGAGGGGGGTCAGAATAATTCACCCCTCCACTTT.

This clonotype appeared a few times. V is TRBV5-6 and J is TRBJ2-5; TRBD1 is a possible D gene (5 bases). V gave up 0 bases and J gave up 1 base, with 10 bases separating them. The length of the CDR3 is 15 residues. Germline loops: CDR1 SGHDT, CDR2 YYEEEE. CDR3 in DNA: TGTGCCAGCAGCTTGGGGGGCTATCCCCAAGAGACCCAGTACTTC. Its protein is CASSLGGYPQETQYF.

The chain is built from TRBV6-6 and TRBJ2-7, with 7 bases that match TRBD1. Per the germline V gene, CDR1 is MNHNY and CDR2 is SVGAGI (reference sequence). Trimming took 6 bases from V and 2 from J; bases not matched to a gene: 4. The CDR3 covers 13 residues. The CDR3 here is CASSPGTAYEQYF. As DNA, the CDR3 is TGTGCCAGCAGCCCCGGGACAGCCTACGAGCAGTACTTC.

In its sample, this clonotype was seen many times. The V call is TRBV10-3, the J call TRBJ2-3, with a possible D match to TRBD2 (5 bases). This CDR3 spans 14 amino acids. The germline gives CDR1 ENHRY, CDR2 SYGVKD. V was shortened by 3 bases and J by 6 bases, with 13 bases between the two germline ends. The CDR3 nucleotides are TGTGCCATCAGTGATATGAGGGTTGGGGATACGCAGTATTTT. It specifies CAISDMRVGDTQYF.

V and J are TRBV27 and TRBJ2-7, with 9 bases fitting TRBD1. This CDR3 has 15 residues. The V segment lost 4 bases and the J segment 4 bases; nucleotides outside the gene matches: 8. Germline V gene data show CDR1 as MNHEY and CDR2 as SMNVEV (reference sequence). The CDR3 coding sequence is TGTGCCAGCAGTTACCCCCGGACAGGGGTTTACGAGCAGTACTTC. Translated, it gives CASSYPRTGVYEQYF.

V gene TRBV20-1 combines with J gene TRBJ2-4; D remains unclear. Trimming stripped 5 bases from V and 3 bases from J, with 17 bases between. The CDR3 runs 15 residues. Germline loops: CDR1 DFQATT, CDR2 SNEGSKA (reference sequence). The CDR3, as DNA: TGCAGTGCTGTCCAACACGGGTTGGTCAAAAACATTCAGTACTTC. This sequence encodes CSAVQHGLVKNIQYF.

This clonotype was seen many times. The CDR3 region has the DNA TGTGCCAGCAGCTTGGCCAAATGGGGATATAGCAATCAGCCCCAGCATTTT. Protein sequence: CASSLAKWGYSNQPQHF. This chain joins TRBV5-6 and TRBJ1-5; D uncertain. Trimming pared 0 bases from V and 0 bases from J, leaving 13 bases between. CDR3 length equals 17 residues. Per germline, CDR1 SGHDT and CDR2 YYEEEE.

This clonotype was recorded only once. This rearrangement joins TRBV5-7 to TRBJ2-5; TRBD1 aligns across 7 bases. TRBV5-7 is an open reading frame whose function is uncertain. This CDR3 is 15 amino acids long. V was pared by 0 bases and J by 3 bases, with 5 bases of the junction left unmatched. Here the CDR3 reads CASSLVGDSKETQYF. CDR3 nucleotides: TGTGCCAGCAGCTTGGTAGGGGACAGCAAAGAGACCCAGTACTTC.

The CDR3 protein is CASSPPAYLAFF. Here the CDR3 DNA reads TGTGCCAGCAGCCCCCCTGCATACCTGGCTTTCTTT. This chain connects TRBV16 to TRBJ1-1; D gene uncertain. The CDR3 has 12 residues. The germline V gene encodes CDR1 KGHSY and CDR2 FQNENV. V lost 4 bases and J 11 bases, leaving 14 bases between the germline ends. Together with reference TRBV16 and TRBJ1-1, the CDR3 gives the full variable domain: GEEVAQTPKHLVRGEGQKAKLYCAPIKGHSYVFWYQQVLKNEFKFLISFQNENVFDETGMPKERFSAKCLPNSPCSLEIQATKLEDSAVYFCASSPPAYLAFFGQGTRLTVV.

The rearrangement joins TRBV12-3 or TRBV12-4 to TRBJ2-7; TRBD2 aligns across 7 bases. The CDR3 totals 16 residues. The junction had 14 bases not matched to a gene; V was cut back by 3 bases and J by 6 bases. Here the CDR3 reads CASSLLGPTTGGEQYF. The CDR3, as DNA: TGTGCCAGCAGTTTGCTCGGACCAACGACGGGGGGCGAGCAGTACTTC.

A remark on this clonotype: It may be a read error: a sequence one base away is much more abundant. The chain links TRBV29-1 to TRBJ2-5; TRBD1 matches 8 bases. V lost 5 bases, J lost 5 bases, and 4 bases stayed unmatched. This CDR3 contains 12 residues. In germline, CDR1 is SQVTM, CDR2 ANQGSEA. CDR3 sequence reads: CSVQGAKETQYF. Here the CDR3 DNA reads TGCAGCGTTCAGGGGGCGAAGGAGACCCAGTACTTC.

The chain couples TRBV6-1 to TRBJ2-5, with D perhaps being TRBD1 or TRBD2 (5 bases each). Between the trimmed V and J ends, which lost 4 bases and 5 bases, there was a span of 14 bases. The CDR3 consists of 14 residues. Germline values: CDR1 MNHNS, CDR2 SASEGT. The CDR3 spells CASSVRGPGETQYF. In nucleotides, the CDR3 is TGTGCCAGCAGTGTGAGGGGCCCCGGGGAGACCCAGTACTTC.

This clonotype showed up just a few times. The CDR3 sequence: CSAIPSRVQETQYF. DNA for the CDR3: TGCAGTGCTATCCCGTCGAGGGTACAAGAGACCCAGTACTTC. The chain couples TRBV20-1 to TRBJ2-5; a possible D gene is TRBD2 (5 bases). This CDR3 is 14 amino acids long. Trimming shortened V by 4 bases and J by 2 bases, and 14 bases separated the two germline ends. Germline lookup yields CDR1 DFQATT and CDR2 SNEGSKA (reference sequence).

The rearrangement joins TRBV4-3 to TRBJ2-7; TRBD1 is a possible D gene (6 bases). The CDR3 has 14 residues. V lost 4 bases and J lost 4, with 14 bases in between. CDR1 LGHNA and CDR2 YSLEER come from the germline V gene. CDR3 protein: CASSRTTGVYEQYF. CDR3 DNA: TGCGCCAGCAGCCGAACGACAGGAGTATACGAGCAGTACTTC.

V gene TRBV25-1 combines with J gene TRBJ2-1; 11 nucleotides match TRBD2. The CDR3 runs to 16 residues. Germline CDR1 reads MGHDK; CDR2 reads SYGVNS. Trimming removed 4 bases from V and 9 bases from J; junction bases left unmatched: 11. CDR3 residues: CASSGGTSGPTGEQFF. Written as DNA, the CDR3 is TGTGCCAGCAGTGGGGGGACTAGCGGTCCTACAGGTGAGCAGTTCTTC.

The sample holds one count of this clonotype. A read error may be the cause here, since a much bigger clone is one base away. V and J are TRBV20-1 and TRBJ1-2; 9 positions agree with TRBD1. Looked up from germline, CDR1 is DFQATT and CDR2 is SNEGSKA (reference sequence). The CDR3 is 15 residues long. The CDR3 is CSARAWDREDYGYSF. The CDR3 DNA sequence: TGCAGTGCGAGAGCTTGGGACAGGGAGGACTATGGCTACTCCTTC.

This clonotype was counted a few times. The chain uses TRBV15 and TRBJ2-5, with 10 bases lining up with TRBD1. Germline assignment: CDR1 LNHNV and CDR2 YYDKDF (reference sequence). This CDR3 spans 16 amino acids. Losses at the gene ends were 5 bases for V and 4 bases for J; bases not matched to a gene: 10. The CDR3 reads CATSQSIGQGGETQYF. The CDR3 DNA follows: TGTGCCACCAGCCAGAGTATAGGACAGGGGGGAGAGACCCAGTACTTC.

This clonotype turned up a few times. The rearrangement links TRBV29-1 to TRBJ2-3; 14 nucleotides line up with TRBD2. V was pared by 4 bases and J by 5 bases, with 5 bases of the junction left unmatched. Germline loops: CDR1 SQVTM, CDR2 ANQGSEA. The CDR3 extends over 15 amino acids. CDR3 sequence reads: CSVAGTSGSVDTQYF. The CDR3 bases are TGCAGCGTTGCCGGGACTAGCGGGAGTGTAGATACGCAGTATTTT.

The V gene is TRBV5-3, the J gene TRBJ2-2; no clear D. TRBV5-3 is labeled an ORF, and its function is uncertain. V was cut by 9 bases and J by 5 bases, with 14 bases left in between. CDR3 length equals 13 residues. CDR3 protein: CAMGPWDTGELFF. The CDR3 nucleotides read TGTGCCATGGGCCCGTGGGATACCGGGGAGCTGTTTTTT.

This clonotype has more than one count but fewer than ten. The chain links TRBV20-1 to TRBJ2-1; D unresolved. V was cut by 5 bases and J by 2 bases, with 19 bases left in between. This CDR3 spans 16 amino acids. Germline lookup yields CDR1 DFQATT and CDR2 SNEGSKA (reference sequence). CDR3 loop: CSAYNIGGPTYNEQFF. The CDR3 DNA reads as TGCAGTGCTTATAACATTGGCGGCCCTACCTACAATGAGCAGTTCTTC.

This clonotype was seen many times. The rearrangement uses TRBV7-6 and TRBJ2-1; D unclear. From germline, CDR1 is SGHVS and CDR2 FNYEAQ. V lost 4 bases and J lost 8, with 15 bases in between. The length of the CDR3 is 14 residues. The CDR3 DNA reads as TGTGCCAGCAGCTCCGGACCTGAGAGAGATGAGCAGTTCTTC. Amino acids: CASSSGPERDEQFF.

The chain has TRBV20-1 and TRBJ2-1, with D maybe TRBD2 (6 bases). Trimming removed 1 base from V and 4 bases from J, with 17 bases in between. Germline CDR1 and CDR2: DFQATT and SNEGSKA (reference sequence). This CDR3 is 16 amino acids long. In nucleotides, the CDR3 is TGCAGTGCTAGAGGGATTAGCGGCCAAGATTACAATGAGCAGTTCTTC. Translation gives CSARGISGQDYNEQFF.

This clonotype was observed a handful of times. V usage is TRBV3-1 and J usage is TRBJ2-5; 7 bases are a match to TRBD2. Germline CDR1 and CDR2: LGHDT and YNNKEL (reference sequence). This CDR3 comprises 18 residues. After removal of 2 bases from V and 2 bases from J, the junction contained 14 bases not matched to a gene. The CDR3 region has the DNA TGTGCCAGCAGCCAATCCCTCCCGCGGGGGAGAGGGCAAGAGACCCAGTACTTC. It specifies CASSQSLPRGRGQETQYF.

This clonotype showed up just a few times. V usage is TRBV5-1 and J usage is TRBJ1-3, with 8 bases matching TRBD1. Per germline, CDR1 SGHRS and CDR2 YFSETQ. J lost 7 bases, V lost 4 bases, and 4 bases had no gene match. The CDR3 is made up of 13 amino acids. The CDR3 coding sequence is TGCGCCAGCAGCGCTGGACAGGGTAACACCATATATTTT. It specifies CASSAGQGNTIYF.